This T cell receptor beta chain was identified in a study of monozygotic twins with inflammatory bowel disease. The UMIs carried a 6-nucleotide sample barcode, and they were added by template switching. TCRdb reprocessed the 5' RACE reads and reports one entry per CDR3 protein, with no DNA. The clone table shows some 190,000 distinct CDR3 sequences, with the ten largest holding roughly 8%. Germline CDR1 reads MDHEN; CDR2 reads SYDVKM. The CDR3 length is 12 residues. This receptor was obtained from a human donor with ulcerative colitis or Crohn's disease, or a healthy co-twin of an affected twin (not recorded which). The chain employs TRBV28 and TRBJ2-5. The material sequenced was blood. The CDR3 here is CASRRYQETQYF.